Reported below is one TCR beta chain. It lacks a known antigen. Per-base quality was not reported, and no clone a single base away is much larger than it. This sample is part of a study of T cell repertoires in ileal Crohn's disease (dated by TCRdb to between 2018 and 2021). Broadly, across the study: The median duration of disease was approximately 7.9 years, and at the time of surgery 30% to 35% of patients were active smokers. A Rutgeerts score higher than i0 was the definition used for endoscopic postoperative recurrence. A total of approximately 150 mucosal samples from around 60 patients were sequenced, collected from several sites on the surgical specimen and at postoperative endoscopy. TCR repertoire analysis was performed in some 60 Crohn's disease patients drawn from a prospective multicentre cohort. Roughly half of the patients were given postoperative therapy, with 15 to 20 on anti-TNF agents and about a dozen on thiopurines. All patients had surgery for a complication: stricturing disease in around 60% and penetrating disease in approximately 39%. Running in parallel with the study was a multicentre cohort set up to find predictors of early endoscopic recurrence following ileocolonic resection. Overall study results and their limits: Patients who were active smokers at surgery had a significantly higher proportion of clonal expansions than non-smokers (roughly 24% vs 19%, p=0.02). Endoscopic recurrence was found to be associated with higher high-frequency clone percentages at surgery, and recurrence was observed in all patients with clonality above 26.8% (18/57). More high-frequency clones were carried by sorted CD8 T cells than by CD4 T cells, suggesting that mucosal expansions were mainly CD8. Only a subgroup of patients, of unstated size, had mucosal CD4 and CD8 T cells sorted and sequenced.

Adults with ileal or ileocolonic Crohn's disease and an indication for ileocolonic resection were eligible for inclusion. Before DNA extraction, whole ileal mucosal biopsies were kept frozen at -80 degrees C. Genomic DNA was isolated from frozen whole biopsies using a TRizol-based method, and the DNA was quantified with a NanoDrop 2000 spectrophotometer. The germline V gene sets CDR1 to SGHTA and CDR2 to FQGNSA. V and J are truncated by 1 base and 1 base respectively, leaving an intervening sequence of 17 bases. The CDR3 spans 18 residues, from the cysteine through the phenylalanine. Here the CDR3 DNA is all that survives: 54 bases in frame from base 1. For commercial TCRB immunosequencing, approximately 460 nanograms of biopsy DNA were submitted for each sample. Adaptive Biotechnology amplified CDR3 regions from genomic DNA with a two-step multiplex PCR that controlled for amplification bias. The first PCR used primers for every V and J gene segment; the second PCR added barcodes and Illumina adapters. CDR3 libraries were sequenced using an Illumina instrument. Processing in the source paper ran as follows. Vendor-provided pipelines were combined with custom analysis of raw data in R/Bioconductor under R version 3.3.0. Clonality, ranging from 0 to 1, was calculated as the inverse of the normalised Shannon entropy of all productive clones. High-frequency clones were defined as the share of the repertoire occupied by the top 100 clones, with only clones passing a 95% confidence test being retained. Overlap between samples was measured with the Morisita-Horn index, while repertoire diversity was measured with the Simpson index. TCRdb mirrors the immuneACCESS table, restricted to in-frame sequences. Some clones are absent from its copies; in checked studies, under half trace to an unresolved V gene, and the reason for the others is unknown. Clonal size and the V and J genes are those of that table, whereas D and trimming came from the DNA. A total of several thousand clones appear in this sample, around 81% of them only once. 4.5% to 5% of the sample belongs to the ten largest clones.

The source material was ileal tissue. The sequence derives from an adult with Crohn's disease. Here the chain combines TRBV7-2 and TRBJ1-5; TRBD1 is possibly the D segment (5 matching bases). For the CDR3, the sequence is CASSLVRGGQGSNQPQHF. DNA sequence: TGTGCCAGCAGCTTAGTTCGAGGTGGGCAGGGAAGCAATCAGCCCCAGCATTTT.